This T cell receptor (beta chain) was captured in a study of T cell changes during pregnancy in multiple sclerosis. This CDR3 spans 13 amino acids. The germline V gene encodes CDR1 WNHNN and CDR2 SYGVQD (reference sequence). The J segment lost 4 bases and the V segment lost 6 bases, leaving 1 base of the junction unmatched. Here immunoSEQ multiplex PCR was the method, and the copy in TCRdb shows in-frame clones only, minus some. Counted here are tens of thousands of clones, more than 85% occurring once; the ten biggest clones make up roughly 5%. The J gene is TRBJ2-2, the V gene TRBV10-1; TRBD1 aligns across 8 bases. The sequences come from CD8+ T cells from peripheral blood mononuclear cells, collected before pregnancy. The sequence derives from a female donor with multiple sclerosis, enrolled in a pregnancy study. The CDR3 DNA reads as TGCGCCAGCAGCGACAGGGGCACCGGGGAGCTGTTTTTT. Translation gives CASSDRGTGELFF.